One sample yielded the 23 T cell receptor beta chains listed below, sequenced in a study of naive and memory T cell subsets. Study-level results: Possibly reflecting memory cells re-expressing CD45RA, a few larger clonotypes occurred in naive repertoires, especially CD8.

An equimolar mix of two oligonucleotides served as the beta constant-region primer for TRBC1 and TRBC2. The ligated cDNA underwent four PCR rounds using SP2 and nested alpha and beta constant-region primers. TCRdb called the UMI-ligation and nested PCR reads again in MiXCR, with one record for every CDR3 protein. The sample has roughly 99,000 distinct CDR3 sequences; 11% are singletons. The antigens these receptors bind are not known. The sequencing input was naive CD4+ T cells from blood. The receptors were sampled from a human donor in good health.

This clonotype was observed a few times. The chain is built from TRBV12-3 or TRBV12-4 and TRBJ1-3; D remains ambiguous. The CDR3 runs 13 residues. Trimming shortened V by 2 bases and J by 11 bases, and 13 bases separated the two germline ends. The CDR3 DNA reads as TGTGCCAGCAGTTTATCCCCCCAGGCTGCCATATATTTT. It yields the protein CASSLSPQAAIYF.

The chain is built from TRBV7-9 and TRBJ1-2, with 7 bases identical to TRBD1. Germline lookup yields CDR1 SEHNR and CDR2 FQNEAQ (reference sequence). This CDR3 contains 17 residues. After removal of 5 bases from V and 7 bases from J, the junction contained 19 bases not matched to a gene. The CDR3 region is CASSQPTLGQAGGGYTF. The CDR3, as DNA: TGTGCCAGCAGCCAGCCGACCCTCGGACAGGCTGGAGGTGGCTACACCTTC.

The V call is TRBV2, the J call TRBJ1-5; D not certain. V was cut by 2 bases and J by 2 bases, with 7 bases left in between. Germline CDR1 reads SNHLY; CDR2 reads FYNNEI. The CDR3 spans 14 residues. The CDR3 DNA is TGTGCCAGCAGTGAACGACGGGGCAATCAGCCCCAGCATTTT. This encodes CASSERRGNQPQHF. Supplemented by reference TRBV2 and TRBJ1-5, the full variable domain reads EPEVTQTPSHQVTQMGQEVILRCVPISNHLYFYWYRQILGQKVEFLVSFYNNEISEKSEIFDDQFSVERPDGSNFTLKIRSTKLEDSAMYFCASSERRGNQPQHFGDGTRLSIL.

In its sample, this clonotype was seen a few times. The chain has TRBV12-3 or TRBV12-4 and TRBJ2-7; 8 nucleotides match TRBD1. There are 12 residues in the CDR3. V was clipped by 10 bases and J by 10 bases; unmatched bases: 12. The CDR3 bases are TGTGCCACCTCCCTCGGACAGGGAAGTCAGTACTTC. Its translation: CATSLGQGSQYF.

There are a few counts of this clonotype. The V gene is TRBV7-9, the J gene TRBJ1-1; D uncertain. Germline-derived CDR1 and CDR2 are SEHNR and FQNEAQ (reference sequence). Deletions cut 0 bases from V and 0 bases from J, with 17 bases between. This CDR3 has 18 residues. The CDR3: CASSLAGRQKFMNTEAFF. The DNA for the CDR3 is TGTGCCAGCAGCTTAGCGGGCCGTCAGAAATTCATGAACACTGAAGCTTTCTTT.

This chain uses TRBV30 with TRBJ2-1; 8 bases align to TRBD1. This CDR3 comprises 13 residues. Germline V gives CDR1 GTSNPN, CDR2 SVGIG (reference sequence). Here the CDR3 reads CLGTGSSYNEQFF. The DNA for the CDR3 is TGTCTCGGGACAGGTAGCTCCTACAATGAGCAGTTCTTC.

In its sample, this clonotype was seen a few times. The CDR3 DNA follows: TGCGCCAGCACCTCGGCCAGCTCCTACGAGCAGTACTTC. Encoded protein: CASTSASSYEQYF. V usage is TRBV5-1 and J usage is TRBJ2-7; D remains unclear. Trimming cost V 6 bases and J 0 bases, with 10 bases left between them. Per the germline V gene, CDR1 is SGHRS and CDR2 is YFSETQ. This CDR3 contains 13 residues. The full variable domain, in which reference TRBV5-1 and TRBJ2-7 provide the parts outside the CDR3, is KAGVTQTPRYLIKTRGQQVTLSCSPISGHRSVSWYQQTPGQGLQFLFEYFSETQRNKGNFPGRFSGRQFSNSRSEMNVSTLELGDSALYLCASTSASSYEQYFGPGTRLTVT.

The chain recombines TRBV30 with TRBJ1-2; D gene uncertain. From germline, CDR1 is GTSNPN and CDR2 SVGIG (reference sequence). V was clipped by 4 bases and J by 2 bases, with 8 bases between them. This CDR3 has 12 residues. In nucleotides, the CDR3 is TGTGCCTGGACAGGAGGGAACTATGGCTACACCTTC. Translation gives CAWTGGNYGYTF.

This clonotype was observed a few times. The chain joins TRBV7-2 to TRBJ2-1; D unresolved. Germline V CDR1 and CDR2: SGHTA, FQGNSA. The CDR3 contains 12 residues. The V gene lost 4 bases and the J gene lost 7 bases, with 8 bases spanning the gap. The CDR3 here is CASSSTRNEQFF. Here the CDR3 DNA reads TGTGCCAGCAGCTCCACTCGGAATGAGCAGTTCTTC.

In its sample, this clonotype was seen many times. The chain carries TRBV29-1 and TRBJ2-3, with no clear D. There are 13 residues in the CDR3. CDR1 and CDR2 (germline): SQVTM, ANQGSEA. Trimming pared 4 bases from V and 2 bases from J, leaving 10 bases between. The CDR3 coding sequence is TGCAGCGTTGGTAGTCTCTTCACAGATACGCAGTATTTT. Its protein product is CSVGSLFTDTQYF.

This clonotype appeared a few times. The chain recombines TRBV7-8 with TRBJ2-7; D is ambiguous. The germline V and J ends were trimmed by 5 bases and 2 bases, with 13 bases remaining between them. This CDR3 contains 14 residues. The germline CDR1 and CDR2 sequences are SGHVS and FQNEAQ. The CDR3 loop is CASSPSSITYEQYF. The CDR3 nucleotides read TGTGCCAGCAGCCCGAGCTCGATTACCTACGAGCAGTACTTC.

This clonotype was found many times. The V and J genes are TRBV23-1 and TRBJ2-1; 9 bases align to TRBD1. TRBV23-1 is given ORF status, its function remaining uncertain. The CDR3 runs to 14 residues. The junction had 4 bases not matched to a gene; V was cut back by 6 bases and J by 4 bases. The CDR3 here is CASRMDRGYNEQFF. The DNA of the CDR3 is TGCGCCAGCAGGATGGACAGGGGTTACAATGAGCAGTTCTTC.

This sequence joins TRBV12-3 or TRBV12-4 and TRBJ2-3; D is uncertain. The V and J ends lost 5 bases and 2 bases respectively, with 20 bases between them. CDR3 length: 17 amino acids. The CDR3 protein is CASSPLPLLSPTDTQYF. CDR3 bases: TGTGCCAGCAGTCCCCTCCCACTACTATCGCCCACAGATACGCAGTATTTT.

This chain connects TRBV11-2 to TRBJ2-1, with 8 bases fitting TRBD1. Trimming removed 2 bases from V and 5 bases from J; junction bases left unmatched: 11. The CDR3 sequence is 17 residues long. CDR1 and CDR2 (germline): SGHAT, FQNNGV. CDR3 sequence (DNA): TGTGCCAGCAGCTTAAGTCTCGGACAGGGAAGAGACAATGAGCAGTTCTTC. Translation: CASSLSLGQGRDNEQFF. The complete variable domain, with remaining parts taken from reference TRBV11-2 and TRBJ2-1, reads EAGVAQSPRYKIIEKRQSVAFWCNPISGHATLYWYQQILGQGPKLLIQFQNNGVVDDSQLPKDRFSAERLKGVDSTLKIQPAKLEDSAVYLCASSLSLGQGRDNEQFFGPGTRLTVL.

The chain is built from TRBV27 and TRBJ1-6; TRBD1 might be the D (5 bases). Trimming stripped 0 bases from V and 2 bases from J, with 11 bases between. The germline V gene encodes CDR1 MNHEY and CDR2 SMNVEV (reference sequence). The CDR3 loop spans 17 amino acids. The CDR3 DNA sequence: TGTGCCAGCAGTTTATCGGCAGGGACCACCTATAATTCACCCCTCCACTTT. Translating it yields CASSLSAGTTYNSPLHF.

The genes are TRBV6-2 or TRBV6-3 and TRBJ2-3, with D perhaps TRBD2 (6 bases). The CDR3 spans 17 residues. Trimming removed 8 bases at V and 9 bases at J, with 30 bases between. Germline V lookup: CDR1 MNHEY, CDR2 SVGEGT. The CDR3 DNA follows: TGTGCCAGCCGAACCCGGGACTCCAAACCCATGTTTGGGACGCAGTATTTT. Translating gives CASRTRDSKPMFGTQYF.

This clonotype was found a few times. The chain uses TRBV6-2 or TRBV6-3 and TRBJ2-5; D is unclear. Trimming took 6 bases from V and 4 from J, leaving 12 bases between them. The germline gives CDR1 MNHEY, CDR2 SVGEGT. The CDR3 runs 13 residues. CDR3 residues: CASRLTQTETQYF. The CDR3 coding sequence is TGTGCCAGCAGGTTGACACAAACAGAGACCCAGTACTTC.

The chain joins TRBV6-2 or TRBV6-3 to TRBJ1-5; D might be TRBD1 (5 bases). Germline V lookup: CDR1 MNHEY, CDR2 SVGEGT. V gave up 2 bases and J gave up 5 bases, with 19 bases separating them. The CDR3 is 17 amino acids. The DNA for the CDR3 is TGTGCCAGCAGTTACGGGAACATCCGGGACCGCCATCAGCCCCAGCATTTT. Protein: CASSYGNIRDRHQPQHF.

The chain is built from TRBV20-1 and TRBJ1-6; D is perhaps TRBD1 (6 bases). The CDR3 has 14 amino acids. Per the germline V gene, CDR1 is DFQATT and CDR2 is SNEGSKA (reference sequence). V lost 2 bases, J lost 5 bases, and 10 bases lay in between. The CDR3 DNA sequence: TGCAGTGCTAGACAGGGGTACGATAATTCACCCCTCCACTTT. Encoded protein: CSARQGYDNSPLHF.

This clonotype has ten or more counts. The chain combines TRBV5-4 with TRBJ2-5, with 7 bases identical to TRBD2. Germline V gene lookup returns CDR1 SGHNT and CDR2 YYREEE (reference sequence). The J segment lost 5 bases and the V segment lost 0 bases, leaving 10 bases of the junction unmatched. The CDR3 loop spans 16 amino acids. As DNA, the CDR3 is TGTGCCAGCAGCTTGGCAGGTTGGGAGGGCCGCGAGACCCAGTACTTC. As protein: CASSLAGWEGRETQYF. Full variable domain (rest looked up from reference TRBV5-4 and TRBJ2-5): ETGVTQSPTHLIKTRGQQVTLRCSSQSGHNTVSWYQQALGQGPQFIFQYYREEENGRGNFPPRFSGLQFPNYSSELNVNALELDDSALYLCASSLAGWEGRETQYFGPGTRLLVL.

There are many counts of this clonotype. This CDR3 is CASSARSALSTDTQYF. The CDR3 coding sequence is TGTGCCAGCAGCGCCCGCTCGGCCCTCAGCACAGATACGCAGTATTTT. The chain combines TRBV9 with TRBJ2-3, with D unclear. The CDR3 contains 16 residues. V lost 3 bases and J 0 bases, leaving 14 bases between the germline ends. CDR1 and CDR2 (germline): SGDLS, YYNGEE.

In this sample, this clonotype turned up a few times. The J gene is TRBJ2-3, the V gene TRBV6-2 or TRBV6-3, with D possibly TRBD1 on 5 matching bases. This CDR3 spans 15 amino acids. V was pared by 8 bases and J by 5 bases, with 20 bases between. Per the germline V gene, CDR1 is MNHEY and CDR2 is SVGEGT. CDR3 sequence reads: CASSGPGRSRDTQYF. As DNA, the CDR3 is TGTGCCAGCTCTGGTCCAGGGCGAAGTCGAGATACGCAGTATTTT.

This chain uses TRBV5-6 with TRBJ1-1; no clear D gene. Germline CDR1 is SGHDT and CDR2 is YYEEEE. The CDR3 length is 13 residues. V was cut by 4 bases and J by 1 base, with 8 bases left in between. The CDR3: CASSELGNTEAFF. CDR3 coding DNA: TGTGCCAGCAGCGAGTTGGGGAACACTGAAGCTTTCTTT. The variable domain in full, completed from reference TRBV5-6 and TRBJ1-1, reads DAGVTQSPTHLIKTRGQQVTLRCSPKSGHDTVSWYQQALGQGPQFIFQYYEEEERQRGNFPDRFSGHQFPNYSSELNVNALLLGDSALYLCASSELGNTEAFFGQGTRLTVV.